The 14 T cell receptor beta chains listed next were all sequenced from one sample in a study of radiation and T cells in renal cell carcinoma. Treatment here: 15 Gy SBRT to primary tumor, nephrectomy 4 weeks later. Generated by immunoSEQ multiplex PCR, the TCRdb table keeps only in-frame clones and is missing some. The sample lists 15,000 to 20,000 clones; around 50% were seen once. The source was tumor tissue, collected from a patient whose treatment included radiotherapy and nephrectomy. The receptor set was obtained from a man aged 45-65 years with renal cell carcinoma.

The chain has TRBV2 and TRBJ1-5; TRBD1 might be the D (6 bases). The V end was cut by 5 bases, the J end by 7 bases, with 9 bases between. Germline CDR1 is SNHLY and CDR2 is FYNNEI. The CDR3 runs to 12 residues. CDR3 in DNA: TGTGCCAGCAGTAAGGACAGCCAGCCCCAGCATTTT. This gives the protein CASSKDSQPQHF.

The V and J genes are TRBV5-6 and TRBJ2-7, with D possibly called TRBD1 or TRBD2 (6 bases each). The CDR3 has 16 amino acids. Deletions cut 3 bases from V and 7 bases from J, with 23 bases between. Germline-derived CDR1 and CDR2 are SGHDT and YYEEEE. The CDR3 loop reads CASSWGRLEGLQEQYF. For the CDR3, the DNA is TGTGCCAGCAGCTGGGGGCGACTAGAAGGCCTACAAGAGCAGTACTTC. Full variable domain (rest looked up from reference TRBV5-6 and TRBJ2-7): DAGVTQSPTHLIKTRGQQVTLRCSPKSGHDTVSWYQQALGQGPQFIFQYYEEEERQRGNFPDRFSGHQFPNYSSELNVNALLLGDSALYLCASSWGRLEGLQEQYFGPGTRLTVT.

The rearrangement uses TRBV19 and TRBJ1-5, with D unresolved. Germline V gene data show CDR1 as LNHDA and CDR2 as SQIVND (reference sequence). V lost 5 bases and J 5 bases, leaving 10 bases between the germline ends. The CDR3 covers 13 residues. Here the CDR3 DNA reads TGTGCCAGTAGTCAGGACGCAGATCAGCCCCAGCATTTT. It translates to CASSQDADQPQHF.

This clone was detected only a few times. V is TRBV10-2 and J is TRBJ1-1; D not certain. This CDR3 is built from 15 residues. V lost 3 bases and J 6 bases, leaving 17 bases between the germline ends. Germline V gene sequence: CDR1 WSHSY, CDR2 SAAADI. The CDR3 spells CASSETRSGGAEAFF. The CDR3 DNA reads TGCGCCAGCAGTGAAACGAGGAGCGGTGGAGCTGAAGCTTTCTTT.

This sequence joins TRBV11-2 and TRBJ2-1; no clear D gene. Germline lookup yields CDR1 SGHAT and CDR2 FQNNGV. The ends were cut back, 1 base at V and 10 bases at J, with 5 bases in the middle. The length of the CDR3 is 11 residues. In DNA, the CDR3 is TGTGCCAGCAGCTTAGGAAAGGAGCAGTTCTTC. Its translation is CASSLGKEQFF.

The rearrangement links TRBV6-5 to TRBJ2-7; D ambiguous. V lost 6 bases, J lost 0 bases, and 15 bases lay in between. The CDR3 sequence is 15 residues long. CDR1 is MNHEY, CDR2 SVGAGI, per germline. The CDR3 coding sequence is TGTGCCAGCAGGGACGGCCCTAGAAGCTCCTACGAGCAGTACTTC. Translating it yields CASRDGPRSSYEQYF.

This clone was counted a few times. The chain carries TRBV18 and TRBJ1-2, with a weak D call TRBD1 (5 bases). V was cut by 4 bases and J by 2 bases, with 8 bases left in between. The CDR3 consists of 13 residues. Germline values: CDR1 KGHSH, CDR2 LQKENI. DNA of the CDR3: TGTGCCAGCTCACTCCGGGACAACTATGGCTACACCTTC. Its translation is CASSLRDNYGYTF.

The CDR3 bases are TGTGCCAGCAGTTTAGACGCCCGAGGCGACGAGCAGTACTTC. Its protein product is CASSLDARGDEQYF. The chain joins TRBV28 to TRBJ2-7; no reliable D call. CDR3 length: 14 amino acids. The germline V gene encodes CDR1 MDHEN and CDR2 SYDVKM. Trimming pared 2 bases from V and 5 bases from J, leaving 13 bases between.

The J gene is TRBJ1-3, the V gene TRBV6-5; D gene ambiguous. CDR1 is MNHEY, CDR2 SVGAGI, per germline. V lost 4 bases and J 3 bases, leaving 7 bases between the germline ends. There are 13 residues in the CDR3. CDR3 in amino acids: CASSSEFGNTIYF. In nucleotides, the CDR3 is TGTGCCAGCAGTTCCGAATTTGGAAACACCATATATTTT.

V is TRBV10-3 and J is TRBJ2-7; D not resolved. Germline V lookup: CDR1 ENHRY, CDR2 SYGVKD. This CDR3 is 11 amino acids long. V was clipped by 11 bases and J by 2 bases, with 10 bases between them. The CDR3 bases are TGTGCCGTCGGCGAAACCTACGAGCAGTACTTC. It specifies CAVGETYEQYF.

This clone occurred a few times. DNA for the CDR3: TGCGCCAGCAGCGGGACAGGGGGCGAAGGAGAAAAACTGTTTTTT. Its protein is CASSGTGGEGEKLFF. The chain combines TRBV5-1 with TRBJ1-4, with TRBD1 matching 12 bases. In germline, CDR1 is SGHRS, CDR2 YFSETQ. V lost 4 bases and J lost 8; bases outside the gene matches: 6. The CDR3 is 15 amino acids.

This clone has only a few counts. This sequence joins TRBV5-1 and TRBJ2-7, with D unclear. Germline V gene data show CDR1 as SGHRS and CDR2 as YFSETQ. This CDR3 has 14 amino acids. Trimming took off 0 bases at V and 4 bases at J, with 11 bases between the two ends. The chain's CDR3 is CASSLDRSLYEQYF. CDR3 nucleotides: TGCGCCAGCAGCTTGGACAGATCCCTATACGAGCAGTACTTC.

This clone was found a few times. The gene calls are TRBV30 and TRBJ2-7, with D hard to call. Germline CDR1 reads GTSNPN; CDR2 reads SVGIG (reference sequence). This CDR3 contains 14 residues. With 0 bases removed from V and 2 bases from J, the gap between germline ends came to 11 bases. The CDR3 loop is CAWSVFSIAYEQYF. The CDR3 DNA reads TGTGCCTGGAGTGTATTCAGCATCGCCTACGAGCAGTACTTC.

This chain connects TRBV19 to TRBJ1-2; D remains unclear. CDR1 LNHDA and CDR2 SQIVND come from the germline V gene (reference sequence). This CDR3 comprises 13 residues. Trimming took 4 bases from V and 8 from J, leaving 14 bases between them. CDR3 sequence: CASSNLDLGGYTF. CDR3 nucleotide sequence: TGTGCCAGTAGTAATTTGGATCTTGGCGGCTACACCTTC. The variable domain in full, completed from reference TRBV19 and TRBJ1-2, reads DGGITQSPKYLFRKEGQNVTLSCEQNLNHDAMYWYRQDPGQGLRLIYYSQIVNDFQKGDIAEGYSVSREKKESFPLTVTSAQKNPTAFYLCASSNLDLGGYTFGSGTRLTVV.